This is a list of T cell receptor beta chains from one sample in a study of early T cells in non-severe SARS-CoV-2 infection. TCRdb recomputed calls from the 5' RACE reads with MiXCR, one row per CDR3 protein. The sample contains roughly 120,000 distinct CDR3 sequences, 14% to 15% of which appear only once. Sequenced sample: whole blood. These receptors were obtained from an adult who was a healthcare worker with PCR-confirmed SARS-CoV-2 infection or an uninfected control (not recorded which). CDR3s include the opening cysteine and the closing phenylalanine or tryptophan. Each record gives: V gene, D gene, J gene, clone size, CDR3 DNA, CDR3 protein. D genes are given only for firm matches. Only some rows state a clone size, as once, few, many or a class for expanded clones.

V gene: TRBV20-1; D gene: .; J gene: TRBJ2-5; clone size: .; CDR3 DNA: TGCAGTGCTAGAGGTCAACTAGCAGAGGAGACCCAGTACTTC; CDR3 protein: CSARGQLAEETQYF
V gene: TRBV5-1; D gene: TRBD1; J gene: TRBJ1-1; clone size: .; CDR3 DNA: TGCGCCAGCACTGTTACAGGGGGAAACACTGAAGCTTTCTTT; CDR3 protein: CASTVTGGNTEAFF
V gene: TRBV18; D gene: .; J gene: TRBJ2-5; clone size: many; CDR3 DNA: TGTGCCAGCTCACCACGTCGGTCAGAGACCCAGTACTTC; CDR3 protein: CASSPRRSETQYF
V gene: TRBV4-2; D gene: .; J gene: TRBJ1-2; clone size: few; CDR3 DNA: TGTGCCAGCAGCCAACAGGACTCTGGCTACACCTTC; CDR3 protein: CASSQQDSGYTF
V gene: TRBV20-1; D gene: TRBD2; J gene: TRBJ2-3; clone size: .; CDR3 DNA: TGCAGTGCTACACCCCCGGGACTAGCGGGGGACCTACGCACAGATACGCAGTATTTT; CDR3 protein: CSATPPGLAGDLRTDTQYF
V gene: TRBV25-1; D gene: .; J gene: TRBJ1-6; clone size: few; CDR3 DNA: TGTGCCAGCAGTGTGAGGGGTACCTATAATTCACCCCTCCACTTT; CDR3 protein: CASSVRGTYNSPLHF
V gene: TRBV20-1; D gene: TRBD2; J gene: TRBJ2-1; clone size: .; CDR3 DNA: TGCAGTGCTACCCGCGGGGGGCCCAGCTCCTACAATGAGCAGTTCTTC; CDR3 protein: CSATRGGPSSYNEQFF
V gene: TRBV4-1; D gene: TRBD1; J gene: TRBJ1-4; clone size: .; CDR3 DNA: TGCGCCAGCAGCTACGACAGGGAAGGTGAAAAACTGTTTTTT; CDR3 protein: CASSYDREGEKLFF
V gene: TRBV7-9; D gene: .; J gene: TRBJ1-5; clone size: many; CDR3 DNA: TGTGCCAGCAGCTCGGTGAGCGAGGGCAATCAGCCCCAGCATTTT; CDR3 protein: CASSSVSEGNQPQHF
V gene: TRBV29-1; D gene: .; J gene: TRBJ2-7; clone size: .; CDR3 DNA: TGCAGCGTTGCGACACCGGACCCGGCCTACGAGCAGTACTTC; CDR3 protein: CSVATPDPAYEQYF
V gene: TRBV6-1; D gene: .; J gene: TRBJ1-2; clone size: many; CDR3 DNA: TGTGCCAGCAAGGCAGGGAACTATGGCTACACCTTC; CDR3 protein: CASKAGNYGYTF
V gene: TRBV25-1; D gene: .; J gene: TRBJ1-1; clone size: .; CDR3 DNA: TGTGCCAGCAGTGAATCAGGGGACACTGAAGCTTTCTTT; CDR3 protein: CASSESGDTEAFF
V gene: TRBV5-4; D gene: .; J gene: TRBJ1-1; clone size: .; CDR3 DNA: TGTGCCAGCAGCCACAGGGACGGACACACTGAAGCTTTCTTT; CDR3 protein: CASSHRDGHTEAFF
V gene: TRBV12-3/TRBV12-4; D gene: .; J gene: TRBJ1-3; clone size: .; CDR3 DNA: TGTGCCAGCAGAGATCCGGGCTCTGGAAACGCCATATATTTT; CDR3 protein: CASRDPGSGNAIYF
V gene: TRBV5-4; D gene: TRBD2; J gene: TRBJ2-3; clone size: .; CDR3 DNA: TGTGCCAGCAGTCGAGCGGGAGCGACAGATACGCAGTATTTT; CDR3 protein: CASSRAGATDTQYF
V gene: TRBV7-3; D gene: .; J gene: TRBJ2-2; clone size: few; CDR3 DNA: TGTGCCAGCAGCTTTACCGGGACACAGAACACCGGGGAGCTGTTTTTT; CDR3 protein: CASSFTGTQNTGELFF
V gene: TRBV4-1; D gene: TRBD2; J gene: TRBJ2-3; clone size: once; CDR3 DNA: TGCGCCAGCAGCCCAGGGCGACTAGCGGGGGGGCGGCTCACAGATACGCAGTATTTT; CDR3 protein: CASSPGRLAGGRLTDTQYF
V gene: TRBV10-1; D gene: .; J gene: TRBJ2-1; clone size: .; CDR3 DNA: TGCGCCAGCAGTGAGCTGACTAACAATGAGCAGTTCTTC; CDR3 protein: CASSELTNNEQFF
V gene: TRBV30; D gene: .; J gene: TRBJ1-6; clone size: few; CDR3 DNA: TGTGCCTGGAGTGTCCAGAATTCACCCCTCCACTTT; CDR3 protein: CAWSVQNSPLHF
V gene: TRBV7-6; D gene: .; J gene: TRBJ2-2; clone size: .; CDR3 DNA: TGTGCCAGCAGCTCACAGGGAGCCGGGGTGGTCGGGGAGCTATTTTTT; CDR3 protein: CASSSQGAGVVGELFF
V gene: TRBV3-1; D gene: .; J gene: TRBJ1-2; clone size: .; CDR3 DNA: TGTGCCAGCAGCCAAACGAGGGAGGACTATGGCTACACCTTC; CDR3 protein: CASSQTREDYGYTF
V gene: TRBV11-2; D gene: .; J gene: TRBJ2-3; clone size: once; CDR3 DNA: TGTGCCAGCAGCTTGAACCGAGACACAGATACGCAGTATTTT; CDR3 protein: CASSLNRDTDTQYF
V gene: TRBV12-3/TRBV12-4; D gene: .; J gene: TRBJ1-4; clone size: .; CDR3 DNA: TGTGCCAGCATCGGGGACCGGGAAAGGGGTGAAAAACTGTTTTTT; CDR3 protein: CASIGDRERGEKLFF
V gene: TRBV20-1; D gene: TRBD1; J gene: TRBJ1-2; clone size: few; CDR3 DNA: TGCAGTGCTATTGACAGGGCCCGCTATGGCTACACCTTC; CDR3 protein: CSAIDRARYGYTF
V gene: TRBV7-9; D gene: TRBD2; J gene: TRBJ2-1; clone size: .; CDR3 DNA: TGTGCCAGCAGATTACCCTTAGCGGGGGGGCCGGCCGTTGAGCAGTTCTTC; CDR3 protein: CASRLPLAGGPAVEQFF
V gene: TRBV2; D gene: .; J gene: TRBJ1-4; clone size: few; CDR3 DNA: TGTGCCAGCAGACAGGACTCGGAAAAACTGTTTTTT; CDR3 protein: CASRQDSEKLFF
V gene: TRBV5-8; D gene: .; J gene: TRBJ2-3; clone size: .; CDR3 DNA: TGTGCCAGCAGCTTTTGGGGGTACATCACAGATACGCAGTATTTT; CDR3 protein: CASSFWGYITDTQYF
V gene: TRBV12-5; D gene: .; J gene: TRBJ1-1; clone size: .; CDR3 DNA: TGTGCTAGTGGTTTCGGAGTATCTGAAGCTTTCTTT; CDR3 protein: CASGFGVSEAFF
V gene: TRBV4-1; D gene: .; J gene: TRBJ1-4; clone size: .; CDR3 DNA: TGCGCCAGCAGCCAAGAAATGGCCAGAAAACTGTTTTTT; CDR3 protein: CASSQEMARKLFF
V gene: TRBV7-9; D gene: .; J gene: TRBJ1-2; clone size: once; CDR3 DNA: TGTGCCAGCAGCTCTATGCAGGGTGGCTACACCTTC; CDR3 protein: CASSSMQGGYTF
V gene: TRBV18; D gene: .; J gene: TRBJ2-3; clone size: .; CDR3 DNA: TGTGCCAGCCGGGACGAGCGGGTTAGCACAGATACGCAGTATTTT; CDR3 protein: CASRDERVSTDTQYF
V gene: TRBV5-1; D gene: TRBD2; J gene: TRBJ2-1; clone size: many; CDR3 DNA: TGCGCCAGCACCTTATCCCTAAGCGGGGGGGCCGGGCATGAGCAGTTCTTC; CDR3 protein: CASTLSLSGGAGHEQFF
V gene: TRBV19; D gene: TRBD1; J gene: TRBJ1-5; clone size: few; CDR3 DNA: TGTGCCACCTCGGGACAGTTTGAGCCCCAGCATTTT; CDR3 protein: CATSGQFEPQHF
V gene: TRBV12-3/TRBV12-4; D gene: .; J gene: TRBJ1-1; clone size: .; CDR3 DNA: TGTGCCAGCAGTTTTGCGGGCTTAAGCACTGAAGCTTTCTTT; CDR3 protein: CASSFAGLSTEAFF
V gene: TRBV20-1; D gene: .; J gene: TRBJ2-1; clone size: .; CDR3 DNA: TGCAGTGCTAGAAGGATAACCAGCGATGAGCAGTTCTTC; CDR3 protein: CSARRITSDEQFF
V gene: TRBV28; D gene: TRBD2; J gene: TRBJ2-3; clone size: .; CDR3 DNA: TGTGCCAGCAGTTCATCGGGAAGCGGGGGAACAGATACGCAGTATTTT; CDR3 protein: CASSSSGSGGTDTQYF
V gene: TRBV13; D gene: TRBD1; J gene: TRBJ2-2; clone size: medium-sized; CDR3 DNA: TGTGCCAGCAGCGGCGGCAGGGGGTCGACCGGGGAGCTGTTTTTT; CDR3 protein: CASSGGRGSTGELFF
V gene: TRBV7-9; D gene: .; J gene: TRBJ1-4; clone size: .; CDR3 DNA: TGTGCCAGCAGCTTATCTACCGGACGACTGAGGGGACTGTTTTTT; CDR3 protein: CASSLSTGRLRGLFF
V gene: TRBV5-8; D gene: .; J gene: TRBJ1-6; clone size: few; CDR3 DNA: TGTGCCAGCAGCCGCGGTGGACGAGATTCACCCCTCCACTTT; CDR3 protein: CASSRGGRDSPLHF
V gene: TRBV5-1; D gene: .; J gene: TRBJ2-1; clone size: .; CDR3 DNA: TGCGCCAGCAGCTTGGCCCGGACTCGCTCCTACAATGAGCAGTTCTTC; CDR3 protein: CASSLARTRSYNEQFF
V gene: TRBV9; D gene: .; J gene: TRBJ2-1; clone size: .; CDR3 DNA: TGTGCCAGCAGCGCCACCCGGGACTGGGACAATGAGCAGTTCTTC; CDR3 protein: CASSATRDWDNEQFF
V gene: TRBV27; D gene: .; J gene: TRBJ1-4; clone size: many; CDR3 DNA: TGTGCCAGCAGTTGGAACCGGGACACCTCTAATGAAAAACTGTTTTTT; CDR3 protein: CASSWNRDTSNEKLFF
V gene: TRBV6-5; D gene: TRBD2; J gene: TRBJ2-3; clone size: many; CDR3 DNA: TGTGCCAGCAGTTCCATCCGACTAGCGGTCACAGATACGCAGTATTTT; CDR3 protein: CASSSIRLAVTDTQYF
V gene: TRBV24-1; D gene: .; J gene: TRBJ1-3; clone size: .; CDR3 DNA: TGTGCCACCAGTCCATTCGGGAACACCATATATTTT; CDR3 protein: CATSPFGNTIYF
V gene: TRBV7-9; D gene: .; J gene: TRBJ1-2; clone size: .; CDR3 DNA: TGTGCCAGCAGCTCAACAGCTAACTATGGCTACACCTTC; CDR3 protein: CASSSTANYGYTF
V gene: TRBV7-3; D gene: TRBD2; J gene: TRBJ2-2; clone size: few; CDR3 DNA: TGTGCCAGCAGCCCCGCTAGCGGGGGGGACACCGGGGAGCTGTTTTTT; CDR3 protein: CASSPASGGDTGELFF
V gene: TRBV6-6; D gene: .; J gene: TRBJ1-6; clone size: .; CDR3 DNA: TGTGCCAGCAGTTATAACGCTGCCGATTCACCCCTCCACTTT; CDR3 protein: CASSYNAADSPLHF
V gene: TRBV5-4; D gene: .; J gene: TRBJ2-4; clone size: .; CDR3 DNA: TGTGCCAGCAGACCCGACCCGGCTAAAAACATTCAGTACTTC; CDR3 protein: CASRPDPAKNIQYF
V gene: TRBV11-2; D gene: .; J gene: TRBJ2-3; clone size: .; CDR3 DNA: TGTGCCAGCAGCTTAGTAGAGGGCTGGGGAACAGATACGCAGTATTTT; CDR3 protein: CASSLVEGWGTDTQYF
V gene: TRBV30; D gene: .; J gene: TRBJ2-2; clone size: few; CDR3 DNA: TGTGCCTGGAGAGGACAGACGAACACCGGGGAGCTGTTTTTT; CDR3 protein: CAWRGQTNTGELFF
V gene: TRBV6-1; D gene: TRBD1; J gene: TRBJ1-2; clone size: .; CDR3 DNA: TGTGCCACAACAACCGGGACAGCTTTAGGCTATGGCTACACCTTC; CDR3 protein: CATTTGTALGYGYTF
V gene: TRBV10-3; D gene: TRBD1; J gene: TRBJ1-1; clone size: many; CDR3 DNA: TGTGCCATCAGTGGGGACAGCGGGAACACTGAAGCTTTCTTT; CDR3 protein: CAISGDSGNTEAFF
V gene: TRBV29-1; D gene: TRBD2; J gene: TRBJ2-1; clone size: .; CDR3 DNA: TGCAGCGTTCAAGCGGGGGGGCGGAATGAGCAGTTCTTC; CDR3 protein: CSVQAGGRNEQFF
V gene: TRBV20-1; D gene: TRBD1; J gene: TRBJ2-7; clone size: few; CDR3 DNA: TGCAGTGCTAGAGGGGACAGCACTCGGGAAGAGCAGTACTTC; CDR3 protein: CSARGDSTREEQYF
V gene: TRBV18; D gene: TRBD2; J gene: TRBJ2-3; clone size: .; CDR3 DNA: TGTGCCAGCTCACCCCGTATACTGAGCGGGGGGACCGCGGTTACGCAGTATTTT; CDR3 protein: CASSPRILSGGTAVTQYF
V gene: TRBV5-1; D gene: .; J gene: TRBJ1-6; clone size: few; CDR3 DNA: TGCGCCAGCAGCCTCATGGTGGCTTCACCCCTCCACTTT; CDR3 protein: CASSLMVASPLHF
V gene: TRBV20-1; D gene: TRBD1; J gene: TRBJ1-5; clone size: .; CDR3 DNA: TGCAGTGCTAGATCGGACAGGGGTAATCAGCCCCAGCATTTT; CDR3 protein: CSARSDRGNQPQHF
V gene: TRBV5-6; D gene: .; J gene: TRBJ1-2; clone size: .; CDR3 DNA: TGTGCCAGCAGCTTATCCCAAGGAGGAGTGGGTGGCTACACCTTC; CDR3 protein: CASSLSQGGVGGYTF
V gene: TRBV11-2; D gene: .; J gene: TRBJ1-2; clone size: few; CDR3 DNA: TGTGCCAGCAGCTTAGGACGGATCTATGGCTACACCTTC; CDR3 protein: CASSLGRIYGYTF